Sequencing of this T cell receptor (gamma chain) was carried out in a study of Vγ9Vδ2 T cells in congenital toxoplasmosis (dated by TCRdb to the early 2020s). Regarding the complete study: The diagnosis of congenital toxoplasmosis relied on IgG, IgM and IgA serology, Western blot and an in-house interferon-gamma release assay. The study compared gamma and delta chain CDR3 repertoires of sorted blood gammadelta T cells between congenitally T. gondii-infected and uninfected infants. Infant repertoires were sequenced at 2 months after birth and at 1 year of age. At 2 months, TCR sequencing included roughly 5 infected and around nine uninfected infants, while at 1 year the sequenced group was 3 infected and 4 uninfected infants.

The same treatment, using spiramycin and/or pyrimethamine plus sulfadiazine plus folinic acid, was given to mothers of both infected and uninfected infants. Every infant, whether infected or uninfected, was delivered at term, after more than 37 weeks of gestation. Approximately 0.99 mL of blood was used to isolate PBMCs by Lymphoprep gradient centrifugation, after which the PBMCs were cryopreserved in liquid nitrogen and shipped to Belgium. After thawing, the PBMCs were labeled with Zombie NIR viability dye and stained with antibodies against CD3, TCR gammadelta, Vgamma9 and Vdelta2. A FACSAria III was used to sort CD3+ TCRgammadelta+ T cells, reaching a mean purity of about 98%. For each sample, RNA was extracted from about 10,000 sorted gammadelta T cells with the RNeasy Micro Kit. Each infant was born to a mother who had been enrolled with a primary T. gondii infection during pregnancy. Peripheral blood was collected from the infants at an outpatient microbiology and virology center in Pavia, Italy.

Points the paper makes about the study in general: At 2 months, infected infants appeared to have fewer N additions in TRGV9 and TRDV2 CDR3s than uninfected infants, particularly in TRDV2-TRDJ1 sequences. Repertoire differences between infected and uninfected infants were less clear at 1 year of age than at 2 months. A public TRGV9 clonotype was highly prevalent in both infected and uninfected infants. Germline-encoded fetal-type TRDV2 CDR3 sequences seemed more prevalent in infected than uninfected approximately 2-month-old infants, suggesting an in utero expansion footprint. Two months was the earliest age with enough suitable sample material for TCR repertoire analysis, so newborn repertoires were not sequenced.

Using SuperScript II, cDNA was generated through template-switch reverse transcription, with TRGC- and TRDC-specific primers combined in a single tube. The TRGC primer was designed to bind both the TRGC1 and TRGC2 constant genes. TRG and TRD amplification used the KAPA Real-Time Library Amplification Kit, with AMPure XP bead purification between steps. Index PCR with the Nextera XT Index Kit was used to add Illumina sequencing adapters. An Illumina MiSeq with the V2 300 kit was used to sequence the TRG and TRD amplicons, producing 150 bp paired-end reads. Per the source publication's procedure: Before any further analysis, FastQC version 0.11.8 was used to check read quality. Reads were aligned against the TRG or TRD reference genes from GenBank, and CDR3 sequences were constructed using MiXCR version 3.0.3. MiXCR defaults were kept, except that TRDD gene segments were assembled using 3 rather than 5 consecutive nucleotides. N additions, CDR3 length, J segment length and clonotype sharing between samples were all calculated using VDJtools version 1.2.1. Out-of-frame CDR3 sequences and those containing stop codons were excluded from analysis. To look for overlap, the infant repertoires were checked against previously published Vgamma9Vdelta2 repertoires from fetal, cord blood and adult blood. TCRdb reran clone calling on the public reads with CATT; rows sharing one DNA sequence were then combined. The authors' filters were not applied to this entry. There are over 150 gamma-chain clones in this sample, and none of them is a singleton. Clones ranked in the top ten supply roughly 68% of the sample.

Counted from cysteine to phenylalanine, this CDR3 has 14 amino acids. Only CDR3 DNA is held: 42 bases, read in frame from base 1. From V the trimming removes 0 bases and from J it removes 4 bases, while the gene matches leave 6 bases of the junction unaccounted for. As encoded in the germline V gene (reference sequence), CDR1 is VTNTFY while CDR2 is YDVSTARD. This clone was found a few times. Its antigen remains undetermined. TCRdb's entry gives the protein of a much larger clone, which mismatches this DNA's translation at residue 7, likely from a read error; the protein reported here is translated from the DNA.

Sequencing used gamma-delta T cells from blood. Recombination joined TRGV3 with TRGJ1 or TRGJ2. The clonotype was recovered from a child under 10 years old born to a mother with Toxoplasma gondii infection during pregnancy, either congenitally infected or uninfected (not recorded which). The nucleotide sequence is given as TGTGCCACCTGGGACAGGTCGGGGTATTATAAGAAACTCTTT. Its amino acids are CATWDRSGYYKKLF.